The 15 T cell receptor beta chains below were found in one sample sequenced in a study of post-analysis software for immune sequencing data. The study, taken as a whole, reports: Patients showed TRBV5-6, TRBV5-1 and TRBV20-1 among a few TRBV segments more frequent than in controls.

The antigens for these receptors are not known. cDNA libraries of TCR beta carried unique molecular identifiers. TCRdb re-analysed the PCR reads in MiXCR, keeping a single row per CDR3 protein. The sample contains about 760,000 distinct CDR3 sequences, roughly 27% of which appear only once. The sequencing input was blood. These receptors came from a girl between 10 and 17 years old with multiple sclerosis.

The chain uses TRBV5-1 and TRBJ2-1, with 14 positions matching TRBD2. J lost 6 bases, V lost 2 bases, and 7 bases had no gene match. The CDR3 contains 17 residues. Germline assignment: CDR1 SGHRS and CDR2 YFSETQ. The CDR3 loop is CASSLYQGTSGSNEQFF. CDR3 coding DNA: TGCGCCAGCAGCTTATATCAAGGGACTAGCGGGAGCAATGAGCAGTTCTTC.

This clonotype has only a few counts. This may be a read error: a much more frequent sequence differs by one nucleotide. The V and J genes are TRBV20-1 and TRBJ2-1; no clear D gene. Germline V CDR1 and CDR2: DFQATT, SNEGSKA (reference sequence). CDR3 length: 11 residues. Trimming left V 0 bases short and J 5 bases short, with 2 bases between. The CDR3 here is CSARDHNEQFF. DNA for the CDR3: TGCAGTGCTAGAGACCACAATGAGCAGTTCTTC.

The chain joins TRBV7-2 to TRBJ1-2; no reliable D call. This CDR3 comprises 12 residues. Looked up from germline, CDR1 is SGHTA and CDR2 is FQGNSA. V lost 2 bases, J lost 8 bases, and 9 bases lay in between. CDR3 protein: CASSLKACGYTF. The CDR3 nucleotides are TGTGCCAGCAGCTTAAAAGCGTGCGGCTACACCTTC.

This clonotype was observed at least ten times. V usage is TRBV7-6 and J usage is TRBJ2-3; 7 nucleotides line up with TRBD1. The junction had 4 bases not matched to a gene; V was cut back by 2 bases and J by 2 bases. Germline V gene lookup returns CDR1 SGHVS and CDR2 FNYEAQ. CDR3 length equals 15 residues. The CDR3 here is CASSLMTGTTDTQYF. In DNA, the CDR3 is TGTGCCAGCAGCTTAATGACAGGGACCACAGATACGCAGTATTTT.

This clonotype occurred a few times. The chain joins TRBV28 to TRBJ2-6, with 7 bases fitting TRBD2. The length of the CDR3 is 18 residues. Germline CDR1 reads MDHEN; CDR2 reads SYDVKM. V gave up 5 bases and J gave up 2 bases; unmatched junction bases: 12. The CDR3 spells CASSAGTGGLPGANVLTF. The CDR3 DNA reads TGTGCCAGCAGTGCAGGGACGGGAGGTCTTCCTGGGGCCAACGTCCTGACTTTC.

This clonotype was counted only a few times. This chain connects TRBV28 to TRBJ2-4; D is uncertain. This CDR3 has 14 residues. In germline, CDR1 is MDHEN, CDR2 SYDVKM. V was trimmed by 2 bases and J by 5 bases, leaving 10 bases between them. CDR3 protein: CASSLPEAQNIQYF. CDR3 nucleotides: TGTGCCAGCAGTTTACCCGAGGCCCAAAACATTCAGTACTTC.

This clonotype has more than one count but fewer than ten. The J gene is TRBJ1-1, the V gene TRBV6-1; 8 bases line up with TRBD1. CDR1 and CDR2 (germline): MNHNS, SASEGT. With 0 bases clipped from V and 5 bases from J, the junction kept 8 bases outside the gene matches. The CDR3 has 16 amino acids. DNA of the CDR3: TGTGCCAGCAGTGAAGCGACAACAGGGGGTTGGACTGAAGCTTTCTTT. Translated, it gives CASSEATTGGWTEAFF.

This clonotype was detected only a few times. V gene TRBV4-1 combines with J gene TRBJ1-3; weak D call: TRBD1 (5 bases). The CDR3 extends over 14 amino acids. The germline V gene has CDR1 MGHRA and CDR2 YSYEKL. Trimming pared 6 bases from V and 4 bases from J, leaving 13 bases between. The CDR3 bases are TGCGCCAGCAGACGAGGAGAGGGGGGAAACACCATATATTTT. It is translated as CASRRGEGGNTIYF.

This sequence joins TRBV5-6 and TRBJ2-7; 9 nucleotides match TRBD1. Unmatched junction bases numbered 8, after V lost 3 bases and J lost 1 base. Germline loops: CDR1 SGHDT, CDR2 YYEEEE. The CDR3 has 16 amino acids. This CDR3 reads CASSWGFGTGSYEQYF. The CDR3 DNA sequence: TGTGCCAGCAGCTGGGGGTTCGGGACAGGGTCCTACGAGCAGTACTTC.

The gene calls are TRBV11-2 and TRBJ2-3; possibly TRBD2 for D (5 bases). CDR1 SGHAT and CDR2 FQNNGV come from the germline V gene. V was trimmed by 2 bases and J by 4 bases, leaving 10 bases between them. The CDR3 consists of 14 residues. CDR3 bases: TGTGCCAGCAGCTTAAAGCTGCGGGCAGATACGCAGTATTTT. Its translation is CASSLKLRADTQYF. The whole variable domain, remainder taken from reference TRBV11-2 and TRBJ2-3, is EAGVAQSPRYKIIEKRQSVAFWCNPISGHATLYWYQQILGQGPKLLIQFQNNGVVDDSQLPKDRFSAERLKGVDSTLKIQPAKLEDSAVYLCASSLKLRADTQYFGPGTRLTVL.

The chain joins TRBV6-1 to TRBJ1-2; D remains ambiguous. V was pared by 3 bases and J by 2 bases, with 13 bases between. The germline CDR1 and CDR2 sequences are MNHNS and SASEGT. This CDR3 comprises 15 residues. CDR3 nucleotides: TGTGCCAGCAGTGATTCTTCACGGCCGAACTATGGCTACACCTTC. Translating gives CASSDSSRPNYGYTF.

The V and J genes are TRBV27 and TRBJ2-7, with 12 bases that match TRBD2. The J call may be in error: the DNA end matches TRBJ2-5 better. Per germline, CDR1 MNHEY and CDR2 SMNVEV (reference sequence). CDR3 length equals 18 residues. CDR3 sequence (DNA): TGTGCCAGCAGTTTACGTCTAGCGGGAGGGCCGAGTTGGGAGACCCAGTACTTC. Translated, it gives CASSLRLAGGPSWETQYF.

This clonotype has more than one count but fewer than ten. The chain combines TRBV7-2 with TRBJ1-2; D remains ambiguous. This CDR3 has 15 residues. V was shortened by 3 bases and J by 0 bases, with 11 bases between the two germline ends. Per the germline V gene, CDR1 is SGHTA and CDR2 is FQGNSA. The CDR3 DNA sequence: TGTGCCAGCAGCTTTTTCGCCAGAACTAACTATGGCTACACCTTC. This codes for CASSFFARTNYGYTF.

The rearrangement links TRBV28 to TRBJ2-2; 8 nucleotides agree with TRBD1. Germline assignment: CDR1 MDHEN and CDR2 SYDVKM. CDR3 length: 15 residues. Unmatched junction bases numbered 8, after V lost 6 bases and J lost 5 bases. Here the CDR3 reads CASRRGRGRTGELFF. The CDR3 region has the DNA TGTGCCAGCAGGCGTGGCAGGGGGCGAACCGGGGAGCTGTTTTTT.

The gene calls are TRBV29-1 and TRBJ2-1, with 7 bases matching TRBD2. The J call may be mistaken, given a closer DNA end match to TRBJ2-7. The CDR3 runs to 14 residues. Germline V gives CDR1 SQVTM, CDR2 ANQGSEA. The CDR3 here is CSVVGGFSYNEQYF. DNA of the CDR3: TGCAGCGTTGTCGGGGGGTTCTCCTACAATGAGCAGTACTTC.